This T cell receptor beta chain was observed in a study of CD8 T cells in ankylosing spondylitis. Each CDR3 protein gets one entry after TCRdb re-called the 5' RACE reads with MiXCR. The table has 25,000 to 35,000 distinct CDR3 sequences, 12% to 15% seen once. The germline V gene has CDR1 MNHEY and CDR2 SMNVEV (reference sequence). This CDR3 is built from 11 residues. In its sample, this clonotype was seen a few times. Its specificity is unknown. One junction end disagrees with the germline gene, perhaps due to a read error. Study-level points and caveats: Made up of about eight highly homologous variants, a TCR beta motif appeared characteristic of ankylosing spondylitis blood.

The sample was blood. The sequence came from a male donor with ankylosing spondylitis or in good health (not recorded which). The chain has TRBV27 and TRBJ1-3; no definite D call. In DNA, the CDR3 is TGTGTCAGCAGCCGTGGAAACACCATATATTTT. This translates into CVSSRGNTIYF.